This T cell receptor (beta chain) emerged from a study of technical replicates of blood from several donors. TCRdb's copy holds only in-frame clones and misses some; the assay was immunoSEQ multiplex PCR. The table lists 65,000 to 95,000 clones, approximately 94% of them singletons. Germline V gene data show CDR1 as MNHEY and CDR2 as SMNVEV (reference sequence). This CDR3 region has 13 residues. Trimming took 2 bases from V and 7 from J, leaving 9 bases between them. The chain carries TRBV27 and TRBJ1-5, with D maybe TRBD1 (5 bases). The sequencing input was T cells isolated from PBMCs. This TCR derives from a human donor in good health. This CDR3 is CASSLDRGQPQHF. For the CDR3, the DNA is TGTGCCAGCAGTTTAGACAGAGGCCAGCCCCAGCATTTT.